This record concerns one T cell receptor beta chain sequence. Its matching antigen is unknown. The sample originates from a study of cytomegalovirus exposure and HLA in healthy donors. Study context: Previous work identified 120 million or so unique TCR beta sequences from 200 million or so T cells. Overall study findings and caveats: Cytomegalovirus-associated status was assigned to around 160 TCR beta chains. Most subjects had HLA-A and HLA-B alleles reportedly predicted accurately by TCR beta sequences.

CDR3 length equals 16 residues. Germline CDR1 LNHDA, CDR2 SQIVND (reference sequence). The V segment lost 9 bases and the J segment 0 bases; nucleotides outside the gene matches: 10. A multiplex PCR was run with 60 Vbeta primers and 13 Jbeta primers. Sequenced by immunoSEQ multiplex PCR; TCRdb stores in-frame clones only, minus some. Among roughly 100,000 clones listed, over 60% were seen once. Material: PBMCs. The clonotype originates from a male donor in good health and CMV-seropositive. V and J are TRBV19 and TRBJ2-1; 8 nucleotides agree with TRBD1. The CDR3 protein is CASTTRGLGSYNEQFF. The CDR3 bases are TGTGCCAGCACTACCAGGGGGCTAGGCTCCTACAATGAGCAGTTCTTC.